This T cell receptor (beta chain) appears in the sequencing data of a study of blood T cell repertoires in COVID-19. About the research overall: The origin of the acute and convalescent COVID-19 samples was the United States, Italy and Spain.

Original handling: Researchers report that nucleated cell counts were estimated from reference gene primer amplification. Profiling relied on immunoSEQ multiplex PCR, and the TCRdb table lists in-frame clones only, not all of them. Clone size and the V and J calls come from that table; the DNA yielded D and trimming. The repertoire includes about 330,000 clones, around 83% of them detected once, and roughly 1.1% sits in the top ten. Material: peripheral blood. The source is a woman in her 50s with acute or convalescent COVID-19.

The CDR3 nucleotides are TGTGCCAGCAGCGTAGGATGGGGGGGCGATGAAAAACTGTTTTTT. It encodes CASSVGWGGDEKLFF. V gene TRBV9 combines with J gene TRBJ1-4, with a weak D call TRBD1 (6 bases). CDR1 is SGDLS, CDR2 YYNGEE, per germline. The CDR3 runs to 15 residues. Trimming took 0 bases from V and 6 from J, leaving 12 bases between them. The full variable domain, with the rest looked up from reference TRBV9 and TRBJ1-4, is DSGVTQTPKHLITATGQRVTLRCSPRSGDLSVYWYQQSLDQGLQFLIQYYNGEERAKGNILERFSAQQFPDLHSELNLSSLELGDSALYFCASSVGWGGDEKLFFGSGTQLSVL.